The TCR beta chain described here comes from a study of TIL therapy for anti-PD-1-resistant metastatic lung cancer. The CDR3 sequence is 13 residues long. Germline loops: CDR1 MNHEY, CDR2 SMNVEV (reference sequence). Trimming took 6 bases from V and 3 from J; bases not matched to a gene: 4. Time point given: pre-treatment sample, taken before nivolumab and TIL therapy. Sequencing used immunoSEQ v3. Some clones are missing from TCRdb's copy, which holds only in-frame ones; the method was immunoSEQ multiplex PCR. The sample consists of some 43,000 clones, 70% to 85% of them appearing once. The TCR originated in a man aged 65-85 years with non-small cell lung cancer. The chain recombines TRBV27 with TRBJ2-5; TRBD1 agrees at 7 bases. Sequenced here: blood, sampled at baseline. CDR3 sequence: CASSPGTEETQYF. In nucleotides, the CDR3 is TGTGCCAGCAGCCCCGGGACAGAAGAGACCCAGTACTTC.